The 21 T cell receptor beta chains below come from one sample, sequenced in a study of blood T cell repertoires in COVID-19 (dated by TCRdb to the early 2020s). Libraries were built with the immunoSEQ multiplex PCR assay. Entries here come from immuneACCESS through TCRdb and include only in-frame sequences with V and J called. Some clones fail to appear in such tables; in the studies checked, an unresolved V gene covers under half of the shortfall, and the cause of the remainder is unknown. The sample yields nearly 110,000 clones; roughly 80% were counted once. Together, the top ten hold around 15% of the sample. Material: peripheral blood. The receptor set was obtained from a woman aged 60-75 years with acute or convalescent COVID-19.

This clone was recorded a few times. The genes are TRBV28 and TRBJ2-1; 11 bases are shared with TRBD2. The V and J ends lost 7 bases and 2 bases, in that order; junction bases with no gene match: 10. The CDR3 runs 17 residues. Germline V gene data show CDR1 as MDHEN and CDR2 as SYDVKM. CDR3 protein: CASKVVSGRGAYNEQFF. The CDR3 nucleotides are TGTGCCAGCAAGGTCGTTAGCGGGAGGGGCGCCTACAATGAGCAGTTCTTC. Full variable domain (remainder filled in from reference TRBV28 and TRBJ2-1): DVKVTQSSRYLVKRTGEKVFLECVQDMDHENMFWYRQDPGLGLRLIYFSYDVKMKEKGDIPEGYSVSREKKERFSLILESASTNQTSMYLCASKVVSGRGAYNEQFFGPGTRLTVL.

The rearrangement uses TRBV7-9 and TRBJ2-7; TRBD1 aligns across 10 bases. CDR3 length equals 14 residues. V lost 5 bases and J lost 3; bases outside the gene matches: 4. Germline lookup yields CDR1 SEHNR and CDR2 FQNEAQ (reference sequence). The CDR3 DNA reads as TGTGCCAGCAGCCCCCGGGACAGGGGCTACGAGCAGTACTTC. Translating it yields CASSPRDRGYEQYF.

The chain has TRBV11-2 and TRBJ2-7; no definite D call. V gave up 1 base and J gave up 0 bases, with 7 bases separating them. In germline, CDR1 is SGHAT, CDR2 FQNNGV. The CDR3 consists of 14 residues. Here the CDR3 DNA reads TGTGCCAGCAGCTTAGCGTACAACTCCTACGAGCAGTACTTC. This translates into CASSLAYNSYEQYF.

The gene calls are TRBV2 and TRBJ1-5, with 9 positions matching TRBD1. Losses at the gene ends were 4 bases for V and 5 bases for J; bases not matched to a gene: 3. Germline lookup yields CDR1 SNHLY and CDR2 FYNNEI. This CDR3 is built from 14 residues. CDR3 DNA sequence: TGTGCCAGCAGTGGGACAGGGGAGTATCAGCCCCAGCATTTT. Amino acids: CASSGTGEYQPQHF. Combining the CDR3 with reference TRBV2 and TRBJ1-5 gives the whole variable domain EPEVTQTPSHQVTQMGQEVILRCVPISNHLYFYWYRQILGQKVEFLVSFYNNEISEKSEIFDDQFSVERPDGSNFTLKIRSTKLEDSAMYFCASSGTGEYQPQHFGDGTRLSIL.

The V gene is TRBV19, the J gene TRBJ1-2, with 12 bases fitting TRBD1. With V trimmed by 6 bases and J by 5 bases, 10 bases remained unmatched. The CDR3 has 16 amino acids. Germline V gene sequence: CDR1 LNHDA, CDR2 SQIVND (reference sequence). CDR3 coding DNA: TGTGCCAGTAGGGGACAGGGGGCGCAAAGTGTTTATGGCTACACCTTC. Translated, it gives CASRGQGAQSVYGYTF.

J is TRBJ1-4 and V is TRBV10-3; TRBD1 is a possible D gene (6 bases). Looked up from germline, CDR1 is ENHRY and CDR2 is SYGVKD. CDR3 size: 17 residues. The ends were cut back, 2 bases at V and 3 bases at J, with 16 bases in the middle. CDR3 nucleotides: TGTGCCATCAGTGAGACAGGGACGAGTGTCTCTAATGAAAAACTGTTTTTT. Amino acids: CAISETGTSVSNEKLFF.

CDR3 loop: CASSPRTGGYTEAFF. DNA of the CDR3: TGTGCCAGCAGCCCCCGGACAGGGGGCTACACTGAAGCTTTCTTT. This rearrangement joins TRBV9 to TRBJ1-1, with 11 bases fitting TRBD1. Germline V CDR1 and CDR2: SGDLS, YYNGEE. Trimming removed 4 bases from V and 3 bases from J; junction bases left unmatched: 5. The CDR3 extends over 15 amino acids.

This clone was counted between two and nine times. V gene TRBV3-1 (or the pseudogene TRBV3-2) combines with J gene TRBJ1-1; D not resolved. Germline CDR1 and CDR2: LGHDT and YNNKEL (reference sequence). Trimming stripped 4 bases from V and 0 bases from J, with 3 bases between. The length of the CDR3 is 12 residues. Here the CDR3 DNA reads TGTGCCAGCAGCCTTATGAACACTGAAGCTTTCTTT. As protein: CASSLMNTEAFF.

The rearrangement links TRBV7-8 to TRBJ2-2, with D unclear. This CDR3 comprises 12 residues. The germline V gene has CDR1 SGHVS and CDR2 FQNEAQ. V was shortened by 5 bases and J by 2 bases, with 3 bases between the two germline ends. CDR3 in amino acids: CASSINTGELFF. In nucleotides, the CDR3 is TGTGCCAGCAGCATAAACACCGGGGAGCTGTTTTTT.

The rearrangement joins TRBV7-2 to TRBJ1-1; no clear D gene. This CDR3 comprises 13 residues. CDR1 and CDR2 from the germline V gene are SGHTA and FQGNSA. Trimming cost V 2 bases and J 8 bases, with 12 bases left between them. The CDR3 region is CASSLSSGGEAFF. The CDR3 DNA reads TGTGCCAGCAGCTTAAGTTCCGGCGGGGAAGCTTTCTTT. The full variable domain, rest sourced from reference TRBV7-2 and TRBJ1-1, is GAGVSQSPSNKVTEKGKDVELRCDPISGHTALYWYRQSLGQGLEFLIYFQGNSAPDKSGLPSDRFSAERTGGSVSTLTIQRTQQEDSAVYLCASSLSSGGEAFFGQGTRLTVV.

The chain employs TRBV3-1 (or the pseudogene TRBV3-2) and TRBJ1-4; possible D gene TRBD1, 6 bases. Germline CDR1 is LGHDT and CDR2 is YNNKEL (reference sequence). V lost 5 bases, J lost 0 bases, and 16 bases lay in between. The CDR3 is made up of 17 amino acids. The CDR3 sequence: CASSGGGRLTTNEKLFF. The CDR3 DNA reads TGTGCCAGCAGCGGTGGGGGCAGACTCACAACTAATGAAAAACTGTTTTTT.

This chain uses TRBV6-5 with TRBJ1-3, with D uncertain. V gave up 8 bases and J gave up 0 bases, with 14 bases separating them. CDR3 length: 15 amino acids. CDR1 MNHEY and CDR2 SVGAGI come from the germline V gene. In nucleotides, the CDR3 is TGTGCCAGCGAGGTCGCGGCCGGCTCTGGAAACACCATATATTTT. This translates into CASEVAAGSGNTIYF.

The CDR3 is CASRPLTRASLAFF. DNA of the CDR3: TGTGCCAGCAGGCCTCTTACGAGGGCCTCGTTGGCTTTCTTT. The gene calls are TRBV7-9 and TRBJ1-1; D call uncertain. There are 14 residues in the CDR3. Germline assignment: CDR1 SEHNR and CDR2 FQNEAQ (reference sequence). V shed 6 bases and J shed 11 bases, with 22 bases lying between them.

Ten or more counts support this clone. The chain uses TRBV6-5 and TRBJ1-3, with D hard to call. Trimming shortened V by 8 bases and J by 0 bases, and 8 bases separated the two germline ends. This CDR3 has 13 residues. Germline lookup yields CDR1 MNHEY and CDR2 SVGAGI. The CDR3 DNA reads as TGTGCCAGCTCGACGGGCTCTGGAAACACCATATATTTT. It translates to CASSTGSGNTIYF.

This chain uses TRBV12-3 or TRBV12-4 with TRBJ1-3; D unresolved. V gave up 3 bases and J gave up 0 bases, with 3 bases separating them. The CDR3 length is 13 residues. CDR3 sequence (DNA): TGTGCCAGCAGTTTCTTCTCTGGAAACACCATATATTTT. This gives the protein CASSFFSGNTIYF.

The gene calls are TRBV9 and TRBJ1-4; 11 positions match TRBD1. The CDR3 totals 15 residues. With 3 bases clipped from V and 8 bases from J, the junction kept 6 bases outside the gene matches. Germline V gives CDR1 SGDLS, CDR2 YYNGEE. The CDR3 bases are TGTGCCAGCAGCGCCGGGACAGGGGGGAGGGAAAAACTGTTTTTT. This encodes CASSAGTGGREKLFF.

This clone appeared a single time. The chain combines TRBV4-2 with TRBJ2-7; 8 nucleotides agree with TRBD1. The CDR3 is 13 residues long. From germline, CDR1 is LGHNA and CDR2 YNFKEQ. The V gene end was trimmed by 2 bases and the J gene end by 6 bases; junction bases not matched to a gene: 3. CDR3 in amino acids: CASSQPDRGEQYF. The CDR3 DNA reads TGTGCCAGCAGCCAACCCGACAGGGGCGAGCAGTACTTC.

This chain joins TRBV3-1 (or the pseudogene TRBV3-2) and TRBJ1-2, with 9 bases fitting TRBD1. The CDR3 runs 15 residues. V gave up 4 bases and J gave up 4 bases; unmatched junction bases: 7. From germline, CDR1 is LGHDT and CDR2 YNNKEL (reference sequence). The CDR3 coding sequence is TGTGCCAGCAGCCCCTGGGACAGGGAGGGCTATGGCTACACCTTC. Its translation is CASSPWDREGYGYTF.

This clone has only one observation. The DNA for the CDR3 is TGCGCCAGCAGCTTGATGGGGACAGGGGGCGATCAGCCCCAGCATTTT. Translated: CASSLMGTGGDQPQHF. This sequence joins TRBV5-1 and TRBJ1-5; TRBD1 aligns across 12 bases. Germline CDR1 and CDR2: SGHRS and YFSETQ. The CDR3 consists of 16 residues. With 1 base clipped from V and 5 bases from J, the junction kept 4 bases outside the gene matches.

V usage is TRBV7-2 and J usage is TRBJ2-1; 11 bases are shared with TRBD1. The CDR3 covers 17 residues. From germline, CDR1 is SGHTA and CDR2 FQGNSA. The V and J ends lost 0 bases and 6 bases, in that order; junction bases with no gene match: 7. The CDR3 DNA is TGTGCCAGCAGCTTAGCGTTCGGGACAGGGGGTATCAATGAGCAGTTCTTC. Translated: CASSLAFGTGGINEQFF.

CDR3 sequence (DNA): TGCGCCAGCAAGCTATCGGGGAGCTCCTACAATGAGCAGTTCTTC. Protein: CASKLSGSSYNEQFF. V usage is TRBV5-1 and J usage is TRBJ2-1, with a tentative D call TRBD2 (5 bases). Trimming stripped 6 bases from V and 0 bases from J, with 13 bases between. Germline CDR1 and CDR2: SGHRS and YFSETQ. The length of the CDR3 is 15 residues. Drawing the rest from reference TRBV5-1 and TRBJ2-1, the complete variable domain is KAGVTQTPRYLIKTRGQQVTLSCSPISGHRSVSWYQQTPGQGLQFLFEYFSETQRNKGNFPGRFSGRQFSNSRSEMNVSTLELGDSALYLCASKLSGSSYNEQFFGPGTRLTVL.